The 30 T cell receptor beta chains below come from one sample, sequenced in a study of T cells in Graves' hyperthyroidism and ophthalmopathy. Authors of the study amplified TCR beta CDR3 regions from RNA transcripts. The primer set for the first-round RT-PCR of the TCR CDR3 was HTBI. TCRdb redid the calling of the multiplex PCR reads with MiXCR, one entry per CDR3 protein. The sample comprises a few hundred thousand distinct CDR3 sequences, 11% to 15% of which are singletons, and around 13% rests with the top ten. The sample was blood. The receptor set was obtained from a woman in her 40s with Graves' hyperthyroidism.

This clonotype has at least ten counts. The rearrangement uses TRBV7-9 and TRBJ2-3; no firm D call. Germline values: CDR1 SEHNR, CDR2 FQNEAQ (reference sequence). The V and J ends lost 5 bases and 2 bases respectively, with 8 bases between them. The CDR3 spans 13 residues. The CDR3 DNA is TGTGCCAGCAGCCCCCTGGCCACAGATACGCAGTATTTT. It codes for CASSPLATDTQYF.

This clonotype was observed a few times. Possible read error: a much larger clone is one base away. V gene TRBV7-3 combines with J gene TRBJ2-1; tentative D call: TRBD2 (5 bases). The CDR3 extends over 15 amino acids. V shed 5 bases and J shed 6 bases, with 17 bases lying between them. Germline-derived CDR1 and CDR2 are SGHTA and FQGTGA. CDR3 in amino acids: CASSTIARGPNEQFF. As DNA, the CDR3 is TGTGCCAGCAGCACCATAGCGAGAGGGCCCAATGAGCAGTTCTTC.

J is TRBJ2-3 and V is TRBV29-1; weak D call: TRBD2 (6 bases). CDR1 is SQVTM and CDR2 is ANQGSEA in the germline V gene. This CDR3 has 13 residues. Written as DNA, the CDR3 is TGCAGTGTCACTGGCGGGGGCACAGATACGCAGTATTTT. Its protein product is CSVTGGGTDTQYF.

In its sample, this clonotype was seen many times. This chain uses TRBV13 with TRBJ2-1; tentatively, D is TRBD1 or TRBD2 (6 bases each). The CDR3 totals 14 residues. With 6 bases removed from V and 5 bases from J, the gap between germline ends came to 14 bases. Germline V lookup: CDR1 PRHDT, CDR2 FYEKMQ (reference sequence). This CDR3 is CASSSLGGHNEQFF. The CDR3 coding sequence is TGTGCCAGCAGTTCACTGGGGGGCCACAATGAGCAGTTCTTC. The variable domain in full, with the rest retrieved from reference TRBV13 and TRBJ2-1, is AAGVIQSPRHLIKEKRETATLKCYPIPRHDTVYWYQQGPGQDPQFLISFYEKMQSDKGSIPDRFSAQQFSDYHSELNMSSLELGDSALYFCASSSLGGHNEQFFGPGTRLTVL.

This clonotype occurred many times. J is TRBJ2-1 and V is TRBV27; 12 nucleotides align to TRBD2. The CDR3 runs to 15 residues. Trimming at V came to 5 bases and at J to 9 bases, leaving 8 bases not matched to a gene. From germline, CDR1 is MNHEY and CDR2 SMNVEV (reference sequence). The CDR3 here is CASSPRLAGEPEQFF. For the CDR3, the DNA is TGTGCCAGCAGTCCCAGACTAGCGGGAGAACCTGAGCAGTTCTTC.

On this clonotype itself: This could be a read error, since a much larger clone is one nucleotide away. The genes are TRBV28 and TRBJ1-4; 9 bases match TRBD1. The CDR3 contains 15 residues. The V gene's germline CDR1 is MDHEN and CDR2 SYDVKM. This CDR3 is CASSLPGQGNEKLVF. Written as DNA, the CDR3 is TGTGCCAGCAGCCTCCCGGGACAGGGCAATGAAAAACTGGTTTTT.

This clonotype was picked up a small number of times. The chain joins TRBV7-3 to TRBJ1-6, with 7 bases fitting TRBD1. The V segment lost 3 bases and the J segment 0 bases; nucleotides outside the gene matches: 8. The CDR3 length is 18 residues. Germline CDR1 is SGHTA and CDR2 is FQGTGA. The CDR3 loop is CASSFDRQGCSYNSPLHF. The DNA for the CDR3 is TGTGCCAGCAGCTTCGATAGACAGGGCTGCTCCTATAATTCACCCCTCCACTTT.

This clonotype was detected many times. This chain uses TRBV20-1 with TRBJ2-7; 8 bases align to TRBD2. The CDR3 has 14 residues. Trimming removed 3 bases from V and 5 bases from J; junction bases left unmatched: 9. Germline V lookup: CDR1 DFQATT, CDR2 SNEGSKA (reference sequence). The CDR3: CSASRREGPNEQYF. The CDR3 DNA follows: TGCAGTGCTAGTCGACGGGAGGGCCCTAACGAGCAGTACTTC.

The table lists this clonotype with many counts. This chain links TRBV20-1 with TRBJ1-4, with D hard to call. Germline V gene lookup returns CDR1 DFQATT and CDR2 SNEGSKA (reference sequence). Trimming cost V 0 bases and J 2 bases, with 7 bases left between them. The length of the CDR3 is 14 residues. The CDR3 spells CSARDLVTNEKLFF. The CDR3 bases are TGCAGTGCTAGAGATCTCGTGACTAATGAAAAACTGTTTTTT.

This clonotype was seen only a few times. The V call is TRBV5-1, the J call TRBJ1-1, with D uncertain. The V gene's germline CDR1 is SGHRS and CDR2 YFSETQ. The CDR3 runs to 13 residues. Trimming pared 4 bases from V and 6 bases from J, leaving 13 bases between. The CDR3 region is CASSALTDAEAFF. The CDR3 coding sequence is TGCGCCAGCAGCGCACTCACAGACGCTGAAGCTTTCTTT.

Ten or more counts support this clonotype. The V call is TRBV12-3 or TRBV12-4, the J call TRBJ1-2, with 9 bases aligning to TRBD1. This CDR3 is built from 15 residues. V gave up 6 bases and J gave up 5 bases; unmatched junction bases: 10. As DNA, the CDR3 is TGTGCCAGCAGCCTAGACAGGGGGAATTATTATGGCTACACCTTC. It is translated as CASSLDRGNYYGYTF.

About this clonotype itself: A much larger clone lies a single base off, so this may be a read error. The chain employs TRBV29-1 and TRBJ2-7, with 8 positions matching TRBD1. The germline CDR1 and CDR2 sequences are SQVTM and ANQGSEA. J was trimmed by 4 bases and V by 2 bases; bases with no gene match: 10. The CDR3 consists of 15 residues. CDR3 in amino acids: CSVEKMTGDGYEQYF. CDR3 nucleotides: TGCAGCGTTGAAAAAATGACAGGGGATGGGTACGAGCAGTACTTC.

This clonotype was seen more than once but under ten times. V and J are TRBV20-1 and TRBJ1-2; no clear D. Trimming left V 7 bases short and J 2 bases short, with 17 bases between. Germline V CDR1 and CDR2: DFQATT, SNEGSKA (reference sequence). The CDR3 sequence is 14 residues long. DNA of the CDR3: TGCAGTGAAAATACCTACGACCAGAACTATGGCTACACCTTC. Translation: CSENTYDQNYGYTF.

This clonotype occurred many times. The gene calls are TRBV7-2 and TRBJ2-1, with D tentatively TRBD2 (6 bases). The CDR3 sequence is 21 residues long. Germline V gene lookup returns CDR1 SGHTA and CDR2 FQGNSA. With 5 bases removed from V and 5 bases from J, the gap between germline ends came to 34 bases. DNA of the CDR3: TGTGCCAGCAGCGCAAGTCCTATCCCGGGACTCCATCTACGTAGCCACAATGAGCAGTTCTTC. It codes for CASSASPIPGLHLRSHNEQFF. Based on the CDR3 plus reference TRBV7-2 and TRBJ2-1, the full variable domain is GAGVSQSPSNKVTEKGKDVELRCDPISGHTALYWYRQSLGQGLEFLIYFQGNSAPDKSGLPSDRFSAERTGGSVSTLTIQRTQQEDSAVYLCASSASPIPGLHLRSHNEQFFGPGTRLTVL.

The sample holds many counts of this clonotype. The rearrangement links TRBV18 to TRBJ1-5; D is unresolved. Trimming left V 6 bases short and J 5 bases short, with 14 bases between. This CDR3 has 14 residues. Germline loops: CDR1 KGHSH, CDR2 LQKENI. CDR3 nucleotide sequence: TGTGCCAGCTCGCTAAACAGAATCGATCAGCCCCAGCATTTT. Protein: CASSLNRIDQPQHF.

This clonotype was seen at least ten times. The chain couples TRBV3-1 to TRBJ1-1, with 9 bases aligning to TRBD1. After removal of 4 bases from V and 3 bases from J, the junction contained 6 bases not matched to a gene. Looked up from germline, CDR1 is LGHDT and CDR2 is YNNKEL (reference sequence). The CDR3 covers 15 residues. CDR3 protein: CASSLDRGLDTEAFF. In DNA form, the CDR3 reads TGTGCCAGCAGCCTTGACAGGGGGTTGGACACTGAAGCTTTCTTT.

J is TRBJ1-2 and V is TRBV5-1; the D gene is possibly TRBD1 (6 bases). Trimming removed 3 bases from V and 5 bases from J, with 14 bases in between. This CDR3 is built from 14 residues. Germline V lookup: CDR1 SGHRS, CDR2 YFSETQ. CDR3: CASSSGANYYGYTF. The CDR3 DNA follows: TGCGCCAGCAGCTCGGGGGCGAATTATTATGGCTACACCTTC.

V usage is TRBV12-3 or TRBV12-4 and J usage is TRBJ2-7; D might be TRBD1 (5 bases). The CDR3 totals 15 residues. The V end lost 6 bases, the J end lost 4 bases, and 19 bases lay between the germline ends. The CDR3: CASSSPQQDLYEQYF. The CDR3 DNA is TGTGCCAGCAGCTCCCCCCAACAGGACCTTTACGAGCAGTACTTC.

This clonotype was seen more than once but under ten times. The J gene is TRBJ2-7, the V gene TRBV29-1, with D unresolved. The CDR3 contains 12 residues. From germline, CDR1 is SQVTM and CDR2 ANQGSEA. V was shortened by 4 bases and J by 6 bases, with 13 bases between the two germline ends. The CDR3 is CSVADRRPEQYF. The CDR3, as DNA: TGCAGCGTTGCCGATCGCAGGCCCGAGCAGTACTTC.

This clonotype was detected many times. The rearrangement links TRBV7-2 to TRBJ2-4; 9 bases agree with TRBD1. This CDR3 comprises 14 residues. Germline values: CDR1 SGHTA, CDR2 FQGNSA. Unmatched junction bases numbered 10, after V lost 5 bases and J lost 11 bases. CDR3 DNA sequence: TGTGCCAGCAGCCGACAGGGGGGCGGTATCGTTCAGTACTTC. As protein: CASSRQGGGIVQYF.

In its sample, this clonotype was seen many times. The chain is built from TRBV3-1 and TRBJ1-5; D unclear. Germline V CDR1 and CDR2: LGHDT, YNNKEL (reference sequence). The CDR3 runs to 13 residues. The V end was cut by 1 base, the J end by 5 bases, with 6 bases between. CDR3 DNA sequence: TGTGCCAGCAGCCAAGCTAGGGATCAGCCCCAGCATTTT. Translated: CASSQARDQPQHF.

This clonotype was counted between two and nine times. Since a much larger clone is just one base distant, this may be a read error. The CDR3 does not close with the conserved phenylalanine or tryptophan, likely indicating a read error. V gene TRBV7-2 combines with J gene TRBJ2-1; D remains unclear. V gave up 1 base and J gave up 7 bases, with 17 bases separating them. In germline, CDR1 is SGHTA, CDR2 FQGNSA. The CDR3 consists of 16 residues. The CDR3 DNA reads as TGTGCCAGCAGCTTAGGAGGCCTTATGATGGGTAATGAGCAGTTCTCC. This codes for CASSLGGLMMGNEQFS.

This clonotype has just a few counts. This chain links TRBV5-4 with TRBJ2-1, with D perhaps TRBD1 (5 bases). Germline CDR1 SGHNT, CDR2 YYREEE (reference sequence). The CDR3 runs to 16 residues. V lost 5 bases, J lost 1 base, and 16 bases lay in between. CDR3 DNA sequence: TGTGCCAGCAGTGCGCCGCATGGGGCGTCCTACAATGAGCAGTTCTTC. Its translation: CASSAPHGASYNEQFF.

The chain recombines TRBV6-1 with TRBJ1-2; D gene unclear. The CDR3 spans 14 residues. The germline CDR1 and CDR2 sequences are MNHNS and SASEGT. V was clipped by 4 bases and J by 3 bases, with 12 bases between them. For the CDR3, the DNA is TGTGCCAGCAGTGTAGCCGGTCAGGACTATGGCTACACCTTC. This codes for CASSVAGQDYGYTF.

This clonotype turned up a few times. The genes are TRBV27 and TRBJ2-6; no definite D call. With 2 bases removed from V and 2 bases from J, the gap between germline ends came to 4 bases. The CDR3 totals 14 residues. Germline V gene sequence: CDR1 MNHEY, CDR2 SMNVEV (reference sequence). The CDR3 coding sequence is TGTGCCAGCAGTTTAGGACCTGGGGCCAACGTCCTGACTTTC. Protein: CASSLGPGANVLTF.

The chain combines TRBV29-1 with TRBJ1-1; D gene uncertain. The germline V and J ends were trimmed by 4 bases and 0 bases, with 18 bases remaining between them. Looked up from germline, CDR1 is SQVTM and CDR2 is ANQGSEA. CDR3 length equals 16 residues. CDR3 region: CSVVGSEVTMNTEAFF. The CDR3 region has the DNA TGCAGCGTTGTCGGCAGCGAGGTGACTATGAACACTGAAGCTTTCTTT.

This clonotype has at least ten counts. The genes are TRBV20-1 and TRBJ2-1, with TRBD2 matching over 12 bases. Per germline, CDR1 DFQATT and CDR2 SNEGSKA (reference sequence). V lost 3 bases, J lost 7 bases, and 7 bases stayed unmatched. The CDR3 sequence is 15 residues long. CDR3 loop: CSARSWTSGNNEQFF. DNA of the CDR3: TGCAGTGCTAGGTCGTGGACTAGCGGGAATAATGAGCAGTTCTTC.

This clonotype came up many times. V usage is TRBV7-2 and J usage is TRBJ2-5; D unclear. This CDR3 comprises 14 residues. V dropped 1 base and J dropped 4 bases, with 10 bases sitting between them. Germline lookup yields CDR1 SGHTA and CDR2 FQGNSA. CDR3 region: CASSLVGLGETQYF. The CDR3 DNA reads TGTGCCAGCAGCTTAGTGGGTCTAGGAGAGACCCAGTACTTC.

There are many counts of this clonotype. The chain employs TRBV6-1 and TRBJ2-5; D uncertain. CDR3 length equals 13 residues. Trimming left V 4 bases short and J 3 bases short, with 9 bases between. The germline V gene encodes CDR1 MNHNS and CDR2 SASEGT. The CDR3 reads CASSGSDKETQYF. DNA of the CDR3: TGTGCCAGCAGTGGTTCCGACAAAGAGACCCAGTACTTC.

At least ten counts were recorded for this clonotype. The rearrangement joins TRBV12-3 or TRBV12-4 to TRBJ2-7; TRBD1 matches 9 bases. The CDR3 is made up of 15 amino acids. V was pared by 6 bases and J by 6 bases, with 12 bases of the junction left unmatched. The CDR3 protein is CASSIQGAPLGEQYF. The CDR3 DNA reads TGTGCCAGCAGCATACAGGGGGCGCCCCTAGGCGAGCAGTACTTC.